The T cell receptor (beta chain) described here comes from a study of shared T cell receptors in the human thymus. V was cut by 8 bases and J by 7 bases, with 20 bases left in between. The CDR3 runs to 15 residues. Germline V gives CDR1 MDHEN, CDR2 SYDVKM. Using immunoSEQ multiplex PCR, the repertoire was profiled, and TCRdb retains in-frame clones only, with some absent. This repertoire shows roughly 550,000 clones, about four fifths found once; its top ten account for around 0.012%. These sequences were also reported in another study, on human thymus T cells. That work contributes: Those donating were healthy Finnish infants in corrective surgery for congenital heart defects. Thymus was obtained from resections taken during corrective heart surgery. Blood and thymic repertoires both appeared biased in V and J gene usage.

This chain links TRBV28 with TRBJ2-2; TRBD1 might be the D (6 bases). The source of this sequence is a boy under three years old with a congenital heart defect. Source material: thymocytes. CDR3 sequence (DNA): TGTGCCAGCCGTATGGTTGCAGGGGACATCGGGGAGCTGTTTTTT. It translates to CASRMVAGDIGELFF.